The next 24 T cell receptor beta chains were all read from a single sample in a study of shared clonotypes between healthy human individuals. The table came from immunoSEQ multiplex PCR; TCRdb's copy has only in-frame clones and leaves some out. In the table there are some 1.4 million clones, 95% to 97% of which are singletons. Sequencing used naive CD4+ T cells sorted from blood. The subset: CD45RA+ positively selected. The source is a man aged 25-45 years in good health.

The chain's CDR3 is CASSGLQVNQPQHF. The CDR3 coding sequence is TGTGCCAGCAGTGGGCTACAGGTGAATCAGCCCCAGCATTTT. The genes are TRBV2 and TRBJ1-5; D perhaps matches TRBD1 (5 bases). There are 14 residues in the CDR3. The V end was cut by 4 bases, the J end by 4 bases, with 11 bases between. Germline V gene lookup returns CDR1 SNHLY and CDR2 FYNNEI.

V gene TRBV30 combines with J gene TRBJ1-2; D is perhaps TRBD1 (6 bases). This CDR3 spans 15 amino acids. Germline V gives CDR1 GTSNPN, CDR2 SVGIG (reference sequence). The ends were cut back, 4 bases at V and 5 bases at J, with 20 bases in the middle. The chain's CDR3 is CAWKLELGGSYGYTF. CDR3 sequence (DNA): TGTGCCTGGAAGTTGGAGCTAGGGGGTAGTTATGGCTACACCTTC.

A word on this clone: In the same sample, other DNA sequences code for this CDR3. This chain uses TRBV18 with TRBJ2-2; D remains unclear. Trimming took 3 bases from V and 3 from J, leaving 8 bases between them. Germline V gives CDR1 KGHSH, CDR2 LQKENI. This CDR3 is 14 amino acids long. This CDR3 reads CASSPSRDTGELFF. CDR3 bases: TGTGCCAGCTCACCGAGCAGAGACACCGGGGAGCTGTTTTTT. The variable domain in full, with the rest retrieved from reference TRBV18 and TRBJ2-2, is NAGVMQNPRHLVRRRGQEARLRCSPMKGHSHVYWYRQLPEEGLKFMVYLQKENIIDESGMPKERFSAEFPKEGPSILRIQQVVRGDSAAYFCASSPSRDTGELFFGEGSRLTVL.

This clone was seen just once. The CDR3 nucleotides read TGTGCCATCAGAATCGACCTCAGGGGGCGCGCCTACGAGCAGTACTTC. Amino acid sequence: CAIRIDLRGRAYEQYF. This chain uses TRBV10-3 with TRBJ2-7, with 8 bases aligning to TRBD1. Germline-derived CDR1 and CDR2 are ENHRY and SYGVKD. CDR3 length: 16 amino acids. Trimming removed 6 bases from V and 2 bases from J; junction bases left unmatched: 12.

The V gene is TRBV29-1, the J gene TRBJ2-4, with D perhaps TRBD1 (5 bases). The CDR3 contains 14 residues. Per germline, CDR1 SQVTM and CDR2 ANQGSEA. The V end lost 4 bases, the J end lost 0 bases, and 10 bases lay between the germline ends. In DNA form, the CDR3 reads TGCAGCGTTGGACAGCTCCTAGCCAAAAACATTCAGTACTTC. Protein product: CSVGQLLAKNIQYF.

V usage is TRBV5-1 and J usage is TRBJ1-1; the match to TRBD1 covers 8 bases. The CDR3 extends over 14 amino acids. Germline trimming cut 6 bases from V and 1 base from J; bases unmatched to any gene: 5. The V gene's germline CDR1 is SGHRS and CDR2 YFSETQ. CDR3 sequence (DNA): TGCGCCAGCACCCCAGGGGGCGCGAACACTGAAGCTTTCTTT. It codes for CASTPGGANTEAFF.

The chain is built from TRBV2 and TRBJ2-7; no firm D call. V lost 6 bases, J lost 6 bases, and 9 bases lay in between. CDR1 is SNHLY and CDR2 is FYNNEI in the germline V gene. The CDR3 has 11 amino acids. As DNA, the CDR3 is TGTGCCAGCAGGCGCACCAGCGAGCAGTACTTC. Translation gives CASRRTSEQYF.

The CDR3 protein is CASSLEEGWDNEQFF. The CDR3, as DNA: TGCGCCAGCAGCTTGGAAGAGGGTTGGGACAATGAGCAGTTCTTC. The J gene is TRBJ2-1, the V gene TRBV5-1, with D tentatively TRBD2 (5 bases). V lost 0 bases and J 5 bases, leaving 12 bases between the germline ends. Germline V gene data show CDR1 as SGHRS and CDR2 as YFSETQ. The CDR3 length is 15 residues.

This chain joins TRBV29-1 and TRBJ1-3, with 7 bases that match TRBD1. Germline lookup yields CDR1 SQVTM and CDR2 ANQGSEA. V dropped 8 bases and J dropped 2; count of bases not matched to a gene: 12. The CDR3 is 15 amino acids. CDR3 sequence reads: CSTTLGGGAGNTIYF. The CDR3, as DNA: TGCAGCACAACCCTCGGAGGGGGCGCTGGAAACACCATATATTTT.

This clone was found a few times. The chain links TRBV6-6 to TRBJ1-1; a weak D match, TRBD1 (5 bases). The CDR3 is 14 amino acids. Germline assignment: CDR1 MNHNY and CDR2 SVGAGI (reference sequence). V gave up 2 bases and J gave up 3 bases, with 10 bases separating them. The CDR3 DNA reads TGTGCCAGCAGTTACCTCGGGGGAGACACTGAAGCTTTCTTT. As protein: CASSYLGGDTEAFF.

J is TRBJ2-1 and V is TRBV6-6; 8 positions agree with TRBD2. Germline V lookup: CDR1 MNHNY, CDR2 SVGAGI (reference sequence). This CDR3 has 14 amino acids. J lost 6 bases, V lost 6 bases, and 7 bases had no gene match. This CDR3 is CASRRLASRNEQFF. Here the CDR3 DNA reads TGTGCCAGCAGACGACTAGCGAGCCGCAATGAGCAGTTCTTC.

This chain uses TRBV10-2 with TRBJ2-2; a possible D gene is TRBD2 (6 bases). Germline V lookup: CDR1 WSHSY, CDR2 SAAADI. The CDR3 runs to 15 residues. The ends were cut back, 8 bases at V and 0 bases at J, with 13 bases in the middle. The CDR3 coding sequence is TGCGCCAGCCGAGTTAGCGGAGCGAACACCGGGGAGCTGTTTTTT. Protein sequence: CASRVSGANTGELFF.

The rearrangement links TRBV18 to TRBJ2-7, with D possibly TRBD1 on 5 matching bases. This CDR3 contains 14 residues. Germline CDR1 reads KGHSH; CDR2 reads LQKENI. V was pared by 0 bases and J by 6 bases, with 12 bases between. DNA for the CDR3: TGTGCCAGCTCACCACCAACAGGATTTCCCGAGCAGTACTTC. Amino acids: CASSPPTGFPEQYF.

Remarks on this clone: Other DNA sequences in the same sample also yield this CDR3. This chain connects TRBV5-1 to TRBJ2-3; 8 bases line up with TRBD1. With V trimmed by 0 bases and J by 3 bases, 3 bases remained unmatched. CDR3 length equals 15 residues. Per germline, CDR1 SGHRS and CDR2 YFSETQ. The CDR3 region has the DNA TGCGCCAGCAGCTTGGGGCAGGGGGCAACAGATACGCAGTATTTT. It yields the protein CASSLGQGATDTQYF.

The chain combines TRBV5-1 with TRBJ2-3, with D tentatively TRBD2 (6 bases). Trimming removed 4 bases from V and 10 bases from J, with 16 bases in between. CDR3 length: 13 residues. Germline V gene lookup returns CDR1 SGHRS and CDR2 YFSETQ. CDR3 nucleotides: TGCGCCAGCAGCCCCGACTTTGGGGGGTCGCAGTATTTT. Translation: CASSPDFGGSQYF.

The rearrangement uses TRBV5-8 and TRBJ1-2; the D gene is possibly TRBD1 (5 bases). The V and J ends lost 3 bases and 4 bases respectively, with 13 bases between them. Germline CDR1 and CDR2: SGHTS and YDEGEE. The CDR3 is 14 residues long. The CDR3 nucleotides read TGTGCCAGCAGCTCCACCCGTAGGGGCTATGGCTACACCTTC. This encodes CASSSTRRGYGYTF.

The chain joins TRBV28 to TRBJ2-7; D is unresolved. CDR3 size: 11 residues. Trimming removed 8 bases at V and 5 bases at J, with 10 bases between. Per germline, CDR1 MDHEN and CDR2 SYDVKM. The CDR3 DNA reads as TGTGCCAGCTGCCTACAAGACGAGCAGTACTTC. This translates into CASCLQDEQYF.

This sequence joins TRBV15 and TRBJ2-1; TRBD2 agrees at 7 bases. The CDR3 sequence is 13 residues long. Germline CDR1 is LNHNV and CDR2 is YYDKDF (reference sequence). The V gene end was trimmed by 4 bases and the J gene end by 5 bases; junction bases not matched to a gene: 2. The DNA for the CDR3 is TGTGCCACCAGCAAGGGACTAAACAATGAGCAGTTCTTC. Its translation: CATSKGLNNEQFF.

The rearrangement uses TRBV2 and TRBJ2-1; 7 bases align to TRBD2. The CDR3 contains 14 residues. Germline CDR1 and CDR2: SNHLY and FYNNEI. V dropped 8 bases and J dropped 10; count of bases not matched to a gene: 14. CDR3 amino acids: CASVAGPAGREQFF. CDR3 DNA sequence: TGTGCCAGCGTAGCGGGTCCCGCCGGTCGGGAGCAGTTCTTC.

This chain links TRBV15 with TRBJ1-2; TRBD1 is a possible D gene (6 bases). With 3 bases removed from V and 13 bases from J, the gap between germline ends came to 18 bases. Germline CDR1 LNHNV, CDR2 YYDKDF (reference sequence). The length of the CDR3 is 13 residues. CDR3 DNA sequence: TGTGCCACCAGCAGCCGGGACACAGGCCCGAGCACCTTC. Protein product: CATSSRDTGPSTF.

The chain employs TRBV2 and TRBJ2-7; TRBD1 aligns across 9 bases. Looked up from germline, CDR1 is SNHLY and CDR2 is FYNNEI. The CDR3 length is 17 residues. The ends lost 0 bases at V and 3 bases at J; junction bases unmatched: 9. The CDR3 here is CASSEAGWGQGLYEQYF. The CDR3 nucleotides are TGTGCCAGCAGTGAAGCTGGGTGGGGACAGGGACTCTACGAGCAGTACTTC.

V gene TRBV6-6 combines with J gene TRBJ2-1; TRBD1 or TRBD2 may be the D gene (5 bases each). The CDR3 length is 15 residues. Germline-derived CDR1 and CDR2 are MNHNY and SVGAGI (reference sequence). The germline V and J ends were trimmed by 2 bases and 8 bases, with 16 bases remaining between them. CDR3 sequence (DNA): TGTGCCAGCAGTTACCGGGACCCCAAGTCCTATGAGCAGTTCTTC. Its translation: CASSYRDPKSYEQFF.

The chain recombines TRBV27 with TRBJ1-4; 11 bases are a match to TRBD1. The CDR3 loop spans 15 amino acids. Germline lookup yields CDR1 MNHEY and CDR2 SMNVEV (reference sequence). V lost 2 bases, J lost 8 bases, and 4 bases stayed unmatched. The CDR3 protein is CASSLQGTGGEKLFF. In nucleotides, the CDR3 is TGTGCCAGCAGTTTACAGGGGACAGGGGGAGAAAAACTGTTTTTT.

This clone was recorded once. The gene calls are TRBV2 and TRBJ1-4, with 9 bases matching TRBD1. Trimming removed 3 bases from V and 3 bases from J; junction bases left unmatched: 5. CDR1 is SNHLY, CDR2 FYNNEI, per germline. The length of the CDR3 is 16 residues. The chain's CDR3 is CASSDTGGSANEKLFF. Here the CDR3 DNA reads TGTGCCAGCAGTGATACAGGGGGCTCGGCTAATGAAAAACTGTTTTTT.